These 4 T cell receptor beta chains came from one sample sequenced in a study of T cell clonotyping in hematopoietic cell transplantation. Clones were read by immunoSEQ multiplex PCR, and TCRdb kept only the in-frame ones, dropping some. There are over 10,000 clones in the sample; more than 90% occur only once, and 7.8% lies in the top ten. Sequencing was performed on PBMCs, taken 100 days after allogeneic stem cell transplant. Receptors originate from a female patient aged 45-60 years who had an allogeneic stem cell transplant from an unrelated donor, so the T cells may come from the graft donor. Some clones in this sample may be carry-over from other donors' samples.

This clone was detected a few times. The chain recombines TRBV28 with TRBJ1-1, with D maybe TRBD1 (5 bases). The CDR3 extends over 19 amino acids. Germline V lookup: CDR1 MDHEN, CDR2 SYDVKM. V was cut by 6 bases and J by 1 base, with 27 bases left in between. CDR3 coding DNA: TGTGCCAGCAGGCCCCCCCCCGTGGTCCGGACAAGGGGGAACACTGAAGCTTTCTTT. Translation: CASRPPPVVRTRGNTEAFF.

A single count supports this clone. The chain recombines TRBV7-2 with TRBJ1-5; D perhaps matches TRBD1 (6 bases). The CDR3 is 15 amino acids. Trimming took off 7 bases at V and 6 bases at J, with 19 bases between the two ends. Per the germline V gene, CDR1 is SGHTA and CDR2 is FQGNSA. The CDR3 here is CASNSGASSVQPQHF. The CDR3 nucleotides read TGTGCCAGCAACTCGGGGGCGAGTAGTGTTCAGCCCCAGCATTTT.

The J gene is TRBJ2-7, the V gene TRBV7-2; D not certain. Deletions cut 1 base from V and 6 bases from J, with 16 bases between. Germline V gene sequence: CDR1 SGHTA, CDR2 FQGNSA. The CDR3 has 15 residues. The CDR3 DNA is TGTGCCAGCAGCTTAGGGTTCGGCGTAAAGGGCGAGCAGTACTTC. Residues: CASSLGFGVKGEQYF.

The gene calls are TRBV29-1 and TRBJ2-7, with 12 bases fitting TRBD2. Trimming removed 6 bases from V and 0 bases from J; junction bases left unmatched: 15. CDR3 length: 18 residues. Looked up from germline, CDR1 is SQVTM and CDR2 is ANQGSEA. The CDR3 is CSVGAGPGLAGSSYEQYF. The DNA for the CDR3 is TGCAGCGTGGGCGCGGGACCAGGACTAGCGGGATCCTCCTACGAGCAGTACTTC.